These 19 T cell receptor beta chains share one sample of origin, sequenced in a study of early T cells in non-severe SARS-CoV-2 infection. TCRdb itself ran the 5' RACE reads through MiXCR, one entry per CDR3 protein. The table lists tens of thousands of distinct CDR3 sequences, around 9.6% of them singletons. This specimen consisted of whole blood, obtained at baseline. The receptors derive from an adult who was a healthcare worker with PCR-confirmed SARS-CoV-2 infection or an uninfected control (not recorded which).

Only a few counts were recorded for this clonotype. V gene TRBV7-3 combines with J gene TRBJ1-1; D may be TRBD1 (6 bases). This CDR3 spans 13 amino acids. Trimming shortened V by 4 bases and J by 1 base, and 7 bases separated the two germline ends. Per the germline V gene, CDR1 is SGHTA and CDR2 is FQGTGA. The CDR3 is CASSSQGNTEAFF. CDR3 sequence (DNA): TGTGCCAGCAGCTCACAGGGGAACACTGAAGCTTTCTTT.

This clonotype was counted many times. In nucleotides, the CDR3 is TGTGCCAGCAGCCGGACTACGAGCACAGATACGCAGTATTTT. It encodes CASSRTTSTDTQYF. The chain employs TRBV2 and TRBJ2-3, with D tentatively TRBD2 (6 bases). Germline CDR1 and CDR2: SNHLY and FYNNEI. Trimming took off 6 bases at V and 0 bases at J, with 10 bases between the two ends. This CDR3 is 14 amino acids long.

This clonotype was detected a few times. CDR3 loop: CATSRASGGVDTQYF. Here the CDR3 DNA reads TGTGCCACCAGCAGAGCTAGCGGGGGGGTTGATACGCAGTATTTT. The rearrangement uses TRBV15 and TRBJ2-3, with 12 positions matching TRBD2. The V gene's germline CDR1 is LNHNV and CDR2 YYDKDF (reference sequence). The CDR3 totals 15 residues. V lost 1 base, J lost 6 bases, and 2 bases stayed unmatched.

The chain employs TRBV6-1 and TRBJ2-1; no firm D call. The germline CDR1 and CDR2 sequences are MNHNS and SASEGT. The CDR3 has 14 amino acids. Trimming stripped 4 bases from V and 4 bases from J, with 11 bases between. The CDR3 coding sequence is TGTGCCAGCAGTGCTACCCTCCGTTACAATGAGCAGTTCTTC. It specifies CASSATLRYNEQFF.

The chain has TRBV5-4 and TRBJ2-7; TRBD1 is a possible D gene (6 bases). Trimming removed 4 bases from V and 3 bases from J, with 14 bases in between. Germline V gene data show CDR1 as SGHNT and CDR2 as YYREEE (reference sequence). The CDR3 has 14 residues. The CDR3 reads CASSQPGADYEQYF. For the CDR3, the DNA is TGTGCCAGCAGCCAGCCAGGGGCGGACTACGAGCAGTACTTC. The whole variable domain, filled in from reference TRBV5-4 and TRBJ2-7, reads ETGVTQSPTHLIKTRGQQVTLRCSSQSGHNTVSWYQQALGQGPQFIFQYYREEENGRGNFPPRFSGLQFPNYSSELNVNALELDDSALYLCASSQPGADYEQYFGPGTRLTVT.

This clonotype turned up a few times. The CDR3 here is CSVKLAGPADTQYF. In DNA, the CDR3 is TGCAGCGTTAAACTAGCGGGCCCCGCAGATACGCAGTATTTT. The chain has TRBV29-1 and TRBJ2-3; 9 positions agree with TRBD2. V shed 5 bases, J shed 4 bases, and the junction held 7 bases outside the gene matches. Germline CDR1 is SQVTM and CDR2 is ANQGSEA. CDR3 length: 14 amino acids.

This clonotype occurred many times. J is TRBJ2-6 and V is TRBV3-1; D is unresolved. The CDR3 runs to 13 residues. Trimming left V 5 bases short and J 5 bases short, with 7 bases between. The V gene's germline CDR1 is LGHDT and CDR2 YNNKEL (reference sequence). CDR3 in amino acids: CASSGPRANVLTF. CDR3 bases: TGTGCCAGCAGCGGCCCTAGGGCCAACGTCCTGACTTTC.

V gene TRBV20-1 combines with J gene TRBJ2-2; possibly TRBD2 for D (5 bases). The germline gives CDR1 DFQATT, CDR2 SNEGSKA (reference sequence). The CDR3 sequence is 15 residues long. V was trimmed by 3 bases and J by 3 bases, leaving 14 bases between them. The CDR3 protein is CSARGSGRDTGELFF. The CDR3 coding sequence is TGCAGTGCTAGGGGGTCTGGGAGAGACACCGGGGAGCTGTTTTTT.

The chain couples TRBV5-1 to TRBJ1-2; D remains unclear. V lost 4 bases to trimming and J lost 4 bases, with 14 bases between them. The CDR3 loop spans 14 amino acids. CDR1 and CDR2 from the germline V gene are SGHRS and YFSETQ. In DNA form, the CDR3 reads TGCGCCAGCAGCCCCGGAACAGATACCTATGGCTACACCTTC. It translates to CASSPGTDTYGYTF.

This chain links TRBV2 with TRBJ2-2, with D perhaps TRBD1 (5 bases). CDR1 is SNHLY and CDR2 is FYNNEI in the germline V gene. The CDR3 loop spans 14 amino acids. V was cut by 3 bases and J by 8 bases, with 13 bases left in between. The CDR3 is CASSDRVTGGELFF. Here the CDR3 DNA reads TGTGCCAGCAGTGACAGGGTTACAGGAGGGGAGCTGTTTTTT.

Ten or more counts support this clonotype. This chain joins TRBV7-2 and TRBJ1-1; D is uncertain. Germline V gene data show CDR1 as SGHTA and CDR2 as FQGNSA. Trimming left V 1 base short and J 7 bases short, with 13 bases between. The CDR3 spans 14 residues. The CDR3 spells CASSLEASLVEAFF. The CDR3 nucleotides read TGTGCCAGCAGCTTAGAGGCCAGCCTGGTTGAAGCTTTCTTT.

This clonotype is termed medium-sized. CDR3 sequence (DNA): TGTGCCAGCTCTCGGGAGAGACAGGGTGGAAATTCACCCCTCCACTTT. Amino acid sequence: CASSRERQGGNSPLHF. This sequence joins TRBV18 and TRBJ1-6; 7 bases are shared with TRBD1. Losses at the gene ends were 6 bases for V and 7 bases for J; bases not matched to a gene: 12. The CDR3 runs to 16 residues. Looked up from germline, CDR1 is KGHSH and CDR2 is LQKENI.

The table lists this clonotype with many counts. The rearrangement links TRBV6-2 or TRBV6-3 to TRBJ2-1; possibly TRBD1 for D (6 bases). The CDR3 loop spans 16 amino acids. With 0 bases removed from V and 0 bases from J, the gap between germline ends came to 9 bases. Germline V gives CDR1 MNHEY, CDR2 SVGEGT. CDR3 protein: CASSYSGASSYNEQFF. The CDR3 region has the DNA TGTGCCAGCAGTTACTCGGGGGCGAGCTCCTACAATGAGCAGTTCTTC.

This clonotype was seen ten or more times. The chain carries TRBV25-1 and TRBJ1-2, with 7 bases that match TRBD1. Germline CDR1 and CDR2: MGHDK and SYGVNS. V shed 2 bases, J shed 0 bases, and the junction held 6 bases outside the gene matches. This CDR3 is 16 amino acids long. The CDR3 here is CASSEHGTDANYGYTF. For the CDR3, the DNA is TGTGCCAGCAGTGAACACGGGACAGACGCTAACTATGGCTACACCTTC.

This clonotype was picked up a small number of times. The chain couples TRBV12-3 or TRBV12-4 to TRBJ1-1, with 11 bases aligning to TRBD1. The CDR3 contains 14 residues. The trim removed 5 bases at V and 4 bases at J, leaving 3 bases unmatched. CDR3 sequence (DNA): TGTGCCAGCAGTCGGACAGGGGGCGGCACTGAAGCTTTCTTT. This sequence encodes CASSRTGGGTEAFF.

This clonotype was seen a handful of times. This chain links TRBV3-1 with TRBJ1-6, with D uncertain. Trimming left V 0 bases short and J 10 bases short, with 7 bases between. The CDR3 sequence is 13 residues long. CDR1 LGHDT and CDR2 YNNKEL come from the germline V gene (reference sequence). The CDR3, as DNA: TGTGCCAGCAGCCAAGAAGGTCTGTCACCCCTCCACTTT. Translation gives CASSQEGLSPLHF.

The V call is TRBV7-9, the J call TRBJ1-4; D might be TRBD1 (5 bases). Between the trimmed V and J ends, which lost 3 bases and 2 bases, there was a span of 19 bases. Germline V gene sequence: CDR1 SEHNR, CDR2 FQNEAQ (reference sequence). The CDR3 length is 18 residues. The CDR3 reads CASSLGAGTGFTNEKLFF. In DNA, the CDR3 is TGTGCCAGCAGCTTGGGAGCCGGGACCGGGTTTACTAATGAAAAACTGTTTTTT.

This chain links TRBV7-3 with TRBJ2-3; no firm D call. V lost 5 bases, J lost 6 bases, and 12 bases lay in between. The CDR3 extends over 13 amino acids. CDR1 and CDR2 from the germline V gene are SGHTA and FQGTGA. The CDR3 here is CASSLGFRDTQYF. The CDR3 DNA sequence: TGTGCCAGCAGCCTGGGGTTCAGGGATACGCAGTATTTT.

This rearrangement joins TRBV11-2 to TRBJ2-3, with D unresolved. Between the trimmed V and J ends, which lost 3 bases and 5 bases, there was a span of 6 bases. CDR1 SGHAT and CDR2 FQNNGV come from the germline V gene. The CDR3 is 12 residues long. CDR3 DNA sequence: TGTGCCAGCAGCTTGAATGAAGATACGCAGTATTTT. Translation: CASSLNEDTQYF.